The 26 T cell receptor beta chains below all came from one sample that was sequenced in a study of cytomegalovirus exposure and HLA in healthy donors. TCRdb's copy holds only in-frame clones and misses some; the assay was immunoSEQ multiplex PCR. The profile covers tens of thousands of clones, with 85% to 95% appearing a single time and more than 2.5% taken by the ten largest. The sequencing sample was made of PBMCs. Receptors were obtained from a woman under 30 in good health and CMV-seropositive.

The CDR3 sequence: CASSYSGTANYGYTF. Written as DNA, the CDR3 is TGTGCCAGCAGTTACTCTGGGACAGCAAACTATGGCTACACCTTC. The genes are TRBV6-6 and TRBJ1-2; 7 bases are a match to TRBD1. This CDR3 spans 15 amino acids. V trimming: 0 bases; J trimming: 2 bases; junction bases outside the gene matches: 3. Germline V gene lookup returns CDR1 MNHNY and CDR2 SVGAGI (reference sequence).

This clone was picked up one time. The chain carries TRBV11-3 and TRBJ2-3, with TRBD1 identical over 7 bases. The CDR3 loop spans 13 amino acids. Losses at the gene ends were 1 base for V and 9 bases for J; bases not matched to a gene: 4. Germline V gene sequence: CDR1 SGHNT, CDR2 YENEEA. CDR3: CASSLVGDRTQYF. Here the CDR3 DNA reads TGTGCCAGCAGCTTAGTCGGGGACAGAACGCAGTATTTT. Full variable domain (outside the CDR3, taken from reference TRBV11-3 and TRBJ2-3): EAGVVQSPRYKIIEKKQPVAFWCNPISGHNTLYWYLQNLGQGPELLIRYENEEAVDDSQLPKDRFSAERLKGVDSTLKIQPAELGDSAVYLCASSLVGDRTQYFGPGTRLTVL.

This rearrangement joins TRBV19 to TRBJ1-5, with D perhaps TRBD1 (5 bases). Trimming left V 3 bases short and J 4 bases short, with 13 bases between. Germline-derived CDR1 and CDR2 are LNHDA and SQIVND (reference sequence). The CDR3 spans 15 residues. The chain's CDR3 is CASSIQGGENQPQHF. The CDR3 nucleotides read TGTGCCAGTAGTATTCAGGGAGGAGAGAATCAGCCCCAGCATTTT.

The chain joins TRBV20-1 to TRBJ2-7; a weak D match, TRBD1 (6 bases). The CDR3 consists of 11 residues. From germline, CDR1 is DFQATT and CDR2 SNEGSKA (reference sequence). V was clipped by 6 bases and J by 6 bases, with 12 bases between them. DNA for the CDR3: TGCAGTGCGAATCAGGGGTTCGAGCAGTACTTC. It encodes CSANQGFEQYF.

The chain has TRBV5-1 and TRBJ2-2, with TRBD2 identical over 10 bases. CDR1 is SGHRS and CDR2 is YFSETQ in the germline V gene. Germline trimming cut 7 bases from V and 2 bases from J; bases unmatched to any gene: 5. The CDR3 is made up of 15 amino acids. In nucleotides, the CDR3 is TGCGCCAGCCGGTGGACTAGCGGAAACACCGGGGAGCTGTTTTTT. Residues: CASRWTSGNTGELFF.

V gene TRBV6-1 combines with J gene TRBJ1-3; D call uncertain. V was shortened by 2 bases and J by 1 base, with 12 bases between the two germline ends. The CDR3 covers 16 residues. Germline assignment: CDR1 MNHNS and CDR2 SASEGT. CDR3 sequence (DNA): TGTGCCAGCAGTGAATACTTCCGGGGTTCTGGAAACACCATATATTTT. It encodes CASSEYFRGSGNTIYF.

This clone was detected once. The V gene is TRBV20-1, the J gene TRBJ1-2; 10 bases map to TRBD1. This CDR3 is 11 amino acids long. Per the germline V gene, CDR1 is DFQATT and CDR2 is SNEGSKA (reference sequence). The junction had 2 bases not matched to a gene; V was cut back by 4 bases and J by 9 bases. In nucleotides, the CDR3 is TGCAGTGCTACGGACAGGGGGTGCTACACCTTC. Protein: CSATDRGCYTF.

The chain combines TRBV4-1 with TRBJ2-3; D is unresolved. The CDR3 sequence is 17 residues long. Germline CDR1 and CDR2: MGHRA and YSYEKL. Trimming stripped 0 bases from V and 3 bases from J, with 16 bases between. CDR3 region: CASSQERVEVATDTQYF. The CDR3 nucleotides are TGCGCCAGCAGCCAAGAGCGAGTAGAGGTTGCGACAGATACGCAGTATTTT.

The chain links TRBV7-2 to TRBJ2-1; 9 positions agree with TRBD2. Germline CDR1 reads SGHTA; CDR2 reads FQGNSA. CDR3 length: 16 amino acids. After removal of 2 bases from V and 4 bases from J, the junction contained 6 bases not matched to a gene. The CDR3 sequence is CASSLMASGIYNEQFF. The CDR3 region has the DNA TGTGCCAGCAGCTTAATGGCTAGCGGGATATACAATGAGCAGTTCTTC.

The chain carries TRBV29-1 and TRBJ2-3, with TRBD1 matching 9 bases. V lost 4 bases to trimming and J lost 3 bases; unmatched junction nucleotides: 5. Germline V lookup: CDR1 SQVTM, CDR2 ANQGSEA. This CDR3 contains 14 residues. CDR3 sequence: CSVAGTGLTDTQYF. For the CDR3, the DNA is TGCAGCGTTGCCGGGACAGGGTTAACAGATACGCAGTATTTT.

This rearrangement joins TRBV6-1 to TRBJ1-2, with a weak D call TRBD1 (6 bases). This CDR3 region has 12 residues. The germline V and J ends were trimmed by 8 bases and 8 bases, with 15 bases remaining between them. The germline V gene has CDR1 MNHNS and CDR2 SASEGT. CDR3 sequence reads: CASLNTGRGYTF. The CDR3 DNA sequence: TGTGCCAGCCTTAATACAGGGCGAGGCTACACCTTC.

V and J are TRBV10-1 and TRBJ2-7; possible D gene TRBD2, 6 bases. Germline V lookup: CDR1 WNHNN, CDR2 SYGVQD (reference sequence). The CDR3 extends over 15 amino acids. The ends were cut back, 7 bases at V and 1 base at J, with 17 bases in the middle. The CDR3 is CASTPGGDRSYEQYF. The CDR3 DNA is TGCGCCAGCACCCCCGGGGGAGATAGGTCCTACGAGCAGTACTTC.

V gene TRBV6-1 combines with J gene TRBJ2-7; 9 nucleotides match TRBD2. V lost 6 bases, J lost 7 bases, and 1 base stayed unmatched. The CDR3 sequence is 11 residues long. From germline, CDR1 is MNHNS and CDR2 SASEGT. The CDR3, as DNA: TGTGCCAGCAGCCTAGCGGGGGAGCAGTACTTC. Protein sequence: CASSLAGEQYF.

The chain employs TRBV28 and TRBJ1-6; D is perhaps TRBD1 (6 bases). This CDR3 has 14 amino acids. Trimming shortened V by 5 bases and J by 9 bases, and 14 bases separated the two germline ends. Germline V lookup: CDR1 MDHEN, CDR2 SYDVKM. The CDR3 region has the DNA TGTGCCAGCAGTGCGCACAGGGTAGGTTCACCCCTCCACTTT. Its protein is CASSAHRVGSPLHF.

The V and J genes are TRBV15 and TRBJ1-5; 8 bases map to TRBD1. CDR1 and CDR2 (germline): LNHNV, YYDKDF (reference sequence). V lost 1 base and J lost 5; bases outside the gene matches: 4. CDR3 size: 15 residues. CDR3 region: CATSRGQGAYQPQHF. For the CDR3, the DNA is TGTGCCACCAGCAGAGGGCAGGGGGCCTATCAGCCCCAGCATTTT.

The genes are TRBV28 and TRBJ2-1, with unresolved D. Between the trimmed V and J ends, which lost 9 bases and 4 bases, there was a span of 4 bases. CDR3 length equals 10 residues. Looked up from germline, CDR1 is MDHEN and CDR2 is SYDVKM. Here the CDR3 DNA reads TGTGCCAGTTCTTACAATGAGCAGTTCTTC. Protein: CASSYNEQFF.

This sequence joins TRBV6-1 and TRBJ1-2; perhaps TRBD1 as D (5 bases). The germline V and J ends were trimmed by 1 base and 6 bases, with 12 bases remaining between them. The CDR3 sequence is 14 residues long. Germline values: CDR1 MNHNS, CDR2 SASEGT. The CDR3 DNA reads TGTGCCAGCAGTGAAGTTAGAGGGGAGGATGGCTACACCTTC. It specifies CASSEVRGEDGYTF.

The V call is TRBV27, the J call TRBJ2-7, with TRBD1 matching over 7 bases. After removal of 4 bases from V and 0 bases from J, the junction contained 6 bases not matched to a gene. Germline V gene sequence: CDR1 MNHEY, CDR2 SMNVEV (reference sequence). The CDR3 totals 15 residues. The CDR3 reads CASSYGTASSYEQYF. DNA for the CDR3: TGTGCCAGCAGTTACGGGACAGCGAGCTCCTACGAGCAGTACTTC.

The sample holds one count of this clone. The chain's CDR3 is CASSRDSAGEKLFF. The DNA of the CDR3 is TGTGCCAGCAGTCGGGACAGCGCGGGTGAAAAACTGTTTTTT. The V call is TRBV6-5, the J call TRBJ1-4; TRBD1 matches 7 bases. This CDR3 is 14 amino acids long. J was trimmed by 7 bases and V by 5 bases; bases with no gene match: 7. Germline-derived CDR1 and CDR2 are MNHEY and SVGAGI.

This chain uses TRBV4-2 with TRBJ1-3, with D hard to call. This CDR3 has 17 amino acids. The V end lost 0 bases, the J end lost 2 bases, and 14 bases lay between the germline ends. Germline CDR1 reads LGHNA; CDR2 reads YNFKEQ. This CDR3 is CASSQDQNGVAGNTIYF. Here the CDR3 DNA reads TGTGCCAGCAGCCAAGATCAGAACGGGGTTGCTGGAAACACCATATATTTT.

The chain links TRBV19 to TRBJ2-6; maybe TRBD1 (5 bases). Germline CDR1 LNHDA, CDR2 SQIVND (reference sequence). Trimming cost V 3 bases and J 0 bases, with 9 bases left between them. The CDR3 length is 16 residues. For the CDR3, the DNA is TGTGCCAGTAGTATGCAGGGTTCCTCTGGGGCCAACGTCCTGACTTTC. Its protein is CASSMQGSSGANVLTF.

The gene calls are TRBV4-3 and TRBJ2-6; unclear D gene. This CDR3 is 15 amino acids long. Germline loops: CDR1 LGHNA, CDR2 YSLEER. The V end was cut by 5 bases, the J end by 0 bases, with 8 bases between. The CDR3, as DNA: TGCGCCAGCAGCGAACAGTACTCTGGGGCCAACGTCCTGACTTTC. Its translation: CASSEQYSGANVLTF.

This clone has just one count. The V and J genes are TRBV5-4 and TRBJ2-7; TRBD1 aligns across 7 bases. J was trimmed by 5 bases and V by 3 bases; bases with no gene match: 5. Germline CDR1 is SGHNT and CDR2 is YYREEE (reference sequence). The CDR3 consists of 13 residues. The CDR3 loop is CASSSGQANEQYF. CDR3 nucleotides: TGTGCCAGCAGCTCCGGACAGGCTAACGAGCAGTACTTC.

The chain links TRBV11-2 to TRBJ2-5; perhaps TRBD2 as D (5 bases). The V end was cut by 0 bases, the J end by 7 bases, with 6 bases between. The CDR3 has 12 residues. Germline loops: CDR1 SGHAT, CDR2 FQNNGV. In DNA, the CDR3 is TGTGCCAGCAGCTTAGATGAGGGGACCCAGTACTTC. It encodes CASSLDEGTQYF.

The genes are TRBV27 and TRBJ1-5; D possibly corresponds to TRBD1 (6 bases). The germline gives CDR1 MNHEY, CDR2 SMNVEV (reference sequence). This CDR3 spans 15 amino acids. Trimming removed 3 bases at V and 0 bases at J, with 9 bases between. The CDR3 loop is CASSLRGYSNQPQHF. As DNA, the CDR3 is TGTGCCAGCAGTTTGAGGGGGTATAGCAATCAGCCCCAGCATTTT.

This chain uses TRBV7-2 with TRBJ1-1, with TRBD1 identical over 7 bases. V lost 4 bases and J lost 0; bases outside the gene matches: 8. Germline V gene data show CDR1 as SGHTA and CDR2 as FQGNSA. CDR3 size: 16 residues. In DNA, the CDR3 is TGTGCCAGCAGCTCCCAGCCGGGACAGCTGAACACTGAAGCTTTCTTT. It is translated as CASSSQPGQLNTEAFF.